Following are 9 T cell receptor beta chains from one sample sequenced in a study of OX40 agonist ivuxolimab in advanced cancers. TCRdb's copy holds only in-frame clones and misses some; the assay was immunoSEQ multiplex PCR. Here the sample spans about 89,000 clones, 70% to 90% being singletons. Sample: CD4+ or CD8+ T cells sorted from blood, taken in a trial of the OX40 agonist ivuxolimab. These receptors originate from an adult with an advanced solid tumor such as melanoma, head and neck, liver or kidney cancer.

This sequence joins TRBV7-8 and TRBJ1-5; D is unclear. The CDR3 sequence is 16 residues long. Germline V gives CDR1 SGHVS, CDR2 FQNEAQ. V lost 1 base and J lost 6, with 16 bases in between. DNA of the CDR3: TGTGCCAGCAGCTTAGATGGGCAGATTGTTGGTCAGCCCCAGCATTTT. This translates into CASSLDGQIVGQPQHF.

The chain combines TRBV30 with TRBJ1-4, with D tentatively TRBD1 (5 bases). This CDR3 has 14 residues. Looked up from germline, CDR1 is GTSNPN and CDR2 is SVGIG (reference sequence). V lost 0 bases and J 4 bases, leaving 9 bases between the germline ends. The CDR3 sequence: CAWSVQAGNEKLFF. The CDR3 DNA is TGTGCCTGGAGTGTACAGGCGGGTAATGAAAAACTGTTTTTT.

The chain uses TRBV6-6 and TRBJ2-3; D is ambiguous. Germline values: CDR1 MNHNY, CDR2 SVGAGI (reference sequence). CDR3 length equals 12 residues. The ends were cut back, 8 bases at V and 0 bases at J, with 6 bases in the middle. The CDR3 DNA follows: TGTGCCAGCGTTGGCAGCACAGATACGCAGTATTTT. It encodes CASVGSTDTQYF.

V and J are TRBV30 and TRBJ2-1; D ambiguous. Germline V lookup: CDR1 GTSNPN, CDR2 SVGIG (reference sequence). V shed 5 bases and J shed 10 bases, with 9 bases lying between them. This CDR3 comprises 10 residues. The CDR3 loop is CAWGSWEQFF. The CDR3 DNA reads TGTGCCTGGGGATCTTGGGAGCAGTTCTTC.

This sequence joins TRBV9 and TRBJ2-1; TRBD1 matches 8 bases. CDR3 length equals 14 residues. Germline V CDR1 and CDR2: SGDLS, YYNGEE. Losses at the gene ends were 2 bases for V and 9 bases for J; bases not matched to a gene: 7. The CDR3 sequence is CASSVDGQGPEQFF. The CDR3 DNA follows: TGTGCCAGCAGCGTGGATGGACAGGGTCCTGAGCAGTTCTTC.

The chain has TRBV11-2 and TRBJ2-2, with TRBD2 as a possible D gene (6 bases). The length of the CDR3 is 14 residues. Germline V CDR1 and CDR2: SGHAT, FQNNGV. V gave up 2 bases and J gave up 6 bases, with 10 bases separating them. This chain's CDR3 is CASSLSRGSGELFF. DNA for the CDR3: TGTGCCAGCAGCTTATCCCGGGGGTCCGGGGAGCTGTTTTTT.

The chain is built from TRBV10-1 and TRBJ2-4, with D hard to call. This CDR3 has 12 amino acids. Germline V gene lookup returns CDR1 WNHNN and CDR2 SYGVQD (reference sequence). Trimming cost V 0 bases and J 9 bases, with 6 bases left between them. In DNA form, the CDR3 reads TGCGCCAGCAGTGAGTCTCTCGGCATTCAGTACTTC. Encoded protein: CASSESLGIQYF.

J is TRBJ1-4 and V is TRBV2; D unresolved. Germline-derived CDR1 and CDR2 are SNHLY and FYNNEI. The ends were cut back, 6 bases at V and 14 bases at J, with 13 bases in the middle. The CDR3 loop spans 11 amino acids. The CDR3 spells CASSSRSMLFF. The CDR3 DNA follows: TGTGCCAGCAGCTCGAGAAGCATGCTGTTTTTT.

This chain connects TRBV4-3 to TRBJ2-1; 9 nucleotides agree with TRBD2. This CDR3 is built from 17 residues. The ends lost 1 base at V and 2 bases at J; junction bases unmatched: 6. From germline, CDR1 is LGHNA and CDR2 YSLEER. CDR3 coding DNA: TGCGCCAGCAGCCAAGCACGCGGGGGGGCAGCCTACAATGAGCAGTTCTTC. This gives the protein CASSQARGGAAYNEQFF.